These 11 T cell receptor beta chains were sequenced from one sample in a study of human T cells and chemical hapten exposure. A single record per CDR3 protein comes from TCRdb applying MiXCR to the RACE reads. The table lists around 300,000 distinct CDR3 sequences, 7.7% of them singletons. Time point indicated: pre-sensitization, week 0. Stated treatment: therapeutic diphenylcyclopropenone sensitization with weekly scalp DPC. Sequenced here: whole blood, sampled in connection with sensitization to the hapten diphenylcyclopropenone (DPC). The receptors derive from a man aged 18 to 29 with alopecia areata. Some clones in this sample may be carry-over from other donors' samples.

Points on this clonotype: A much larger clone lies one base from this, so it may be a read error. J is TRBJ1-6 and V is TRBV20-1; D is undetermined. This CDR3 is built from 13 residues. Looked up from germline, CDR1 is DFQATT and CDR2 is SNEGSKA (reference sequence). CDR3 sequence reads: CSARSSYNSPFHF. CDR3 in DNA: TGCAGTGCTAGAAGCTCCTATAATTCACCCTTCCACTTT.

There are many counts of this clonotype. The V and J genes are TRBV4-3 and TRBJ2-1; 10 bases agree with TRBD2. The CDR3 loop spans 15 amino acids. Germline V gene data show CDR1 as LGHNA and CDR2 as YSLEER. V lost 6 bases, J lost 8 bases, and 10 bases stayed unmatched. CDR3 nucleotide sequence: TGCGCCAGCAGGGAAACTAGCGGGGAAATCGATGAGCAGTTCTTC. This codes for CASRETSGEIDEQFF.

This clonotype was seen a few times. The rearrangement joins TRBV12-3 or TRBV12-4 to TRBJ2-7; D possibly corresponds to TRBD1 (6 bases). The CDR3 is 14 residues long. With 5 bases removed from V and 2 bases from J, the gap between germline ends came to 13 bases. The CDR3 DNA reads as TGTGCCAGCAGTCGGGACATTGTTACCTACGAGCAGTACTTC. It is translated as CASSRDIVTYEQYF.

This clonotype was seen repeatedly, ten times or more. This sequence joins TRBV5-1 and TRBJ2-5; 10 bases are shared with TRBD1. After removal of 4 bases from V and 3 bases from J, the junction contained 9 bases not matched to a gene. This CDR3 region has 16 residues. Per germline, CDR1 SGHRS and CDR2 YFSETQ. The CDR3 sequence: CASSGRATGGEETQYF. The CDR3 DNA reads as TGCGCCAGCAGCGGAAGGGCGACAGGGGGCGAAGAGACCCAGTACTTC.

This clonotype has at least ten counts. The V call is TRBV20-1, the J call TRBJ2-7; 8 positions match TRBD2. Germline V gene lookup returns CDR1 DFQATT and CDR2 SNEGSKA (reference sequence). CDR3 size: 14 residues. With 7 bases clipped from V and 0 bases from J, the junction kept 8 bases outside the gene matches. CDR3 sequence (DNA): TGCAGTGGCAGTGCGGGGGGAGACTCCTACGAGCAGTACTTC. This sequence encodes CSGSAGGDSYEQYF.

This clonotype showed up many times. V is TRBV5-5 and J is TRBJ1-6; D is uncertain. This CDR3 region has 14 residues. From germline, CDR1 is SGHKS and CDR2 YYEKEE (reference sequence). The V end lost 0 bases, the J end lost 7 bases, and 8 bases lay between the germline ends. CDR3 residues: CASSLGPENSPLHF. CDR3 DNA sequence: TGTGCCAGCAGCTTGGGTCCGGAGAATTCACCCCTCCACTTT.

Details on this clonotype: One junction end disagrees with the germline gene, perhaps due to a read error. The rearrangement links TRBV15 to TRBJ2-1; D possibly corresponds to TRBD2 (6 bases). CDR1 LNHNV and CDR2 YYDKDF come from the germline V gene (reference sequence). This CDR3 has 11 residues. CDR3 sequence: CATSRGLEEVF. CDR3 DNA: TGTGCCACCAGCAGAGGACTAGAGGAGGTCTTC. The variable domain in full, with the rest retrieved from reference TRBV15 and TRBJ2-1, is DAMVIQNPRYQVTQFGKPVTLSCSQTLNHNVMYWYQQKSSQAPKLLFHYYDKDFNNEADTPDNFQSRRPNTSFCFLDIRSPGLGDTAMYLCATSRGLEEVFGPGTRLTVL.

The chain couples TRBV7-2 to TRBJ2-3; TRBD2 matches at 10 bases. Germline V gene data show CDR1 as SGHTA and CDR2 as FQGNSA. The CDR3 extends over 16 amino acids. The junction had 6 bases not matched to a gene; V was cut back by 5 bases and J by 1 base. The CDR3: CASSRPGTSGTDTQYF. As DNA, the CDR3 is TGTGCCAGCAGCAGACCCGGGACTAGCGGCACAGATACGCAGTATTTT.

This clonotype came up a few times. The V call is TRBV3-1, the J call TRBJ1-1; a possible D gene is TRBD1 (5 bases). The V gene's germline CDR1 is LGHDT and CDR2 YNNKEL (reference sequence). The CDR3 is 14 amino acids. V dropped 0 bases and J dropped 4 bases, with 9 bases sitting between them. The CDR3 DNA is TGTGCCAGCAGCCAAGAGGGGCGAAGCACTGAAGCTTTCTTT. Amino acids: CASSQEGRSTEAFF.

This clonotype appeared many times. The chain links TRBV7-9 to TRBJ2-4; 8 positions agree with TRBD1. The junction had 11 bases not matched to a gene; V was cut back by 3 bases and J by 13 bases. Germline V gene data show CDR1 as SEHNR and CDR2 as FQNEAQ (reference sequence). The CDR3 contains 14 residues. This chain's CDR3 is CASSFSGGEVPQYF. The CDR3, as DNA: TGTGCCAGCAGCTTCTCAGGGGGCGAGGTCCCGCAGTACTTC.

This clonotype was seen at least ten times. The V call is TRBV10-1, the J call TRBJ2-1; 9 bases are shared with TRBD1. The CDR3 consists of 15 residues. With V trimmed by 4 bases and J by 7 bases, 8 bases remained unmatched. Germline assignment: CDR1 WNHNN and CDR2 SYGVQD (reference sequence). The CDR3 DNA reads as TGCGCCAGCAGTGCTATTACAGGGGGCATTAATGAGCAGTTCTTC. Its protein is CASSAITGGINEQFF.